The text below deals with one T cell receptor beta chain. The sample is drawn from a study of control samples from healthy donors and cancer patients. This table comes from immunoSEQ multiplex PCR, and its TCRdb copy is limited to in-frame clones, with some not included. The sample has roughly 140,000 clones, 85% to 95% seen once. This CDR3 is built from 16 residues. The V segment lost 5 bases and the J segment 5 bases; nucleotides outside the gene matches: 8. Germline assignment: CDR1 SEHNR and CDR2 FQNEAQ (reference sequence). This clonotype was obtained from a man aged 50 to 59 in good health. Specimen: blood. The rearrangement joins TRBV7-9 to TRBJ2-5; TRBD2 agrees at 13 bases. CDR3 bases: TGTGCCAGCAGCAAAGGACTAGCGGGAGAAGGGGAGACCCAGTACTTC. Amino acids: CASSKGLAGEGETQYF.